The 32 T cell receptor beta chains in this list originate from one sample, sequenced in a study of OX40 agonist ivuxolimab in advanced cancers. The protocol was immunoSEQ multiplex PCR, while the TCRdb copy is restricted to in-frame clones and leaves out a portion. The top ten hold roughly 25% of the sample, which has tens of thousands of clones, approximately 86% seen once. The specimen comprised CD4+ or CD8+ T cells sorted from blood, sampled in a trial of the OX40 agonist ivuxolimab. The receptors derive from an adult with an advanced solid tumor such as melanoma, head and neck, liver or kidney cancer.

The chain uses TRBV7-3 and TRBJ2-1; 8 nucleotides align to TRBD1. CDR3 size: 13 residues. With V trimmed by 5 bases and J by 6 bases, 3 bases remained unmatched. The germline CDR1 and CDR2 sequences are SGHTA and FQGTGA. The CDR3 here is CASSVGQGNEQFF. CDR3 DNA: TGTGCCAGCAGCGTCGGACAGGGCAATGAGCAGTTCTTC.

The genes are TRBV11-3 and TRBJ2-1, with 13 bases that match TRBD2. Germline V gene lookup returns CDR1 SGHNT and CDR2 YENEEA. The CDR3 length is 15 residues. Unmatched junction bases numbered 2, after V lost 5 bases and J lost 4 bases. The CDR3: CASSPLAGGYNEQFF. The CDR3 DNA is TGTGCCAGCAGCCCACTAGCGGGAGGGTACAATGAGCAGTTCTTC.

This rearrangement joins TRBV19 to TRBJ2-7; 7 bases fit TRBD2. The length of the CDR3 is 15 residues. From germline, CDR1 is LNHDA and CDR2 SQIVND (reference sequence). With V trimmed by 3 bases and J by 2 bases, 7 bases remained unmatched. CDR3 region: CASSMYPSGAYEQYF. The CDR3 DNA is TGTGCCAGTAGTATGTATCCTAGCGGAGCCTACGAGCAGTACTTC.

V and J are TRBV28 and TRBJ2-7; D uncertain. Germline V lookup: CDR1 MDHEN, CDR2 SYDVKM. V lost 6 bases to trimming and J lost 4 bases, with 10 bases between them. The CDR3 is 12 residues long. CDR3 protein: CASSYVSYEQYF. Written as DNA, the CDR3 is TGTGCCAGCAGCTACGTTTCTTACGAGCAGTACTTC.

J is TRBJ2-7 and V is TRBV27; TRBD2 might be the D (6 bases). Trimming shortened V by 3 bases and J by 2 bases, and 17 bases separated the two germline ends. CDR1 is MNHEY, CDR2 SMNVEV, per germline (reference sequence). The CDR3 extends over 16 amino acids. The CDR3 spells CASSLSVADLAYEQYF. DNA of the CDR3: TGTGCCAGCAGTTTGAGCGTAGCGGATCTTGCCTACGAGCAGTACTTC.

The genes are TRBV6-5 and TRBJ1-5; D ambiguous. The V end was cut by 5 bases, the J end by 3 bases, with 14 bases between. Germline CDR1 reads MNHEY; CDR2 reads SVGAGI. This CDR3 contains 15 residues. CDR3 in amino acids: CASSREDGVNQPQHF. The DNA for the CDR3 is TGTGCCAGCAGTCGTGAGGACGGAGTCAATCAGCCCCAGCATTTT.

The gene calls are TRBV28 and TRBJ2-1; D is possibly TRBD1 or TRBD2 (5 bases each). The V end lost 6 bases, the J end lost 6 bases, and 21 bases lay between the germline ends. Germline CDR1 reads MDHEN; CDR2 reads SYDVKM. This CDR3 spans 16 amino acids. The CDR3 spells CASSPPGAGFSNEQFF. The CDR3 DNA reads TGTGCCAGCAGCCCGCCTGGGGCGGGCTTTAGCAATGAGCAGTTCTTC.

The chain has TRBV11-3 and TRBJ2-7; D possibly uses TRBD1 or TRBD2 (5 bases each). V gave up 4 bases and J gave up 2 bases, with 12 bases separating them. The length of the CDR3 is 14 residues. Per germline, CDR1 SGHNT and CDR2 YENEEA. The chain's CDR3 is CASSSRDGAYEQYF. The CDR3, as DNA: TGTGCCAGCAGCTCCCGGGACGGAGCCTACGAGCAGTACTTC.

The V gene is TRBV28, the J gene TRBJ2-1, with 7 bases identical to TRBD1. This CDR3 has 16 amino acids. V lost 5 bases and J lost 0; bases outside the gene matches: 7. Germline V gene data show CDR1 as MDHEN and CDR2 as SYDVKM. The DNA of the CDR3 is TGTGCCAGCAGTCCGTGGGACAGTAGCTCCTACAATGAGCAGTTCTTC. Protein product: CASSPWDSSSYNEQFF.

This clone appeared once. The rearrangement links TRBV5-1 to TRBJ2-1; 8 positions agree with TRBD2. The CDR3 consists of 16 residues. J was trimmed by 3 bases and V by 4 bases; bases with no gene match: 9. In germline, CDR1 is SGHRS, CDR2 YFSETQ. DNA of the CDR3: TGCGCCAGCAGCGCCAAACTAGCGGCGCTCTACAATGAGCAGTTCTTC. It specifies CASSAKLAALYNEQFF.

The chain joins TRBV28 to TRBJ1-5; D is uncertain. V lost 1 base and J lost 4, with 5 bases in between. This CDR3 is 13 amino acids long. Germline V CDR1 and CDR2: MDHEN, SYDVKM. As DNA, the CDR3 is TGTGCCAGCAGTTTATCCTTTAATCAGCCCCAGCATTTT. Its translation: CASSLSFNQPQHF.

J is TRBJ2-7 and V is TRBV30, with 10 bases lining up with TRBD2. The ends lost 4 bases at V and 6 bases at J; junction bases unmatched: 6. CDR3 size: 13 residues. Germline V lookup: CDR1 GTSNPN, CDR2 SVGIG (reference sequence). CDR3 nucleotides: TGTGCCTGGACTCTAGCGGGAGTATCCGAGCAGTACTTC. It encodes CAWTLAGVSEQYF. Combining the CDR3 with reference TRBV30 and TRBJ2-7 gives the whole variable domain SQTIHQWPATLVQPVGSPLSLECTVEGTSNPNLYWYRQAAGRGLQLLFYSVGIGQISSEVPQNLSASRPQDRQFILSSKKLLLSDSGFYLCAWTLAGVSEQYFGPGTRLTVT.

The rearrangement uses TRBV7-3 and TRBJ2-1, with D possibly being TRBD1 (6 bases). This CDR3 spans 15 amino acids. Germline V gives CDR1 SGHTA, CDR2 FQGTGA. Deletions cut 3 bases from V and 6 bases from J, with 15 bases between. The CDR3 region is CASSLGHLGLNEQFF. DNA of the CDR3: TGTGCCAGCAGCTTGGGACATTTAGGGCTCAATGAGCAGTTCTTC.

V and J are TRBV18 and TRBJ2-1; D is possibly TRBD2 (7 bases). Per the germline V gene, CDR1 is KGHSH and CDR2 is LQKENI. This CDR3 has 14 amino acids. Trimming cost V 3 bases and J 6 bases, with 12 bases left between them. CDR3 nucleotide sequence: TGTGCCAGCTCACCTCGGGGGGCCGGCAATGAGCAGTTCTTC. It encodes CASSPRGAGNEQFF.

The chain links TRBV5-4 to TRBJ1-2, with D possibly being TRBD1 (6 bases). Trimming took off 4 bases at V and 0 bases at J, with 10 bases between the two ends. The CDR3 covers 14 residues. Per germline, CDR1 SGHNT and CDR2 YYREEE (reference sequence). This CDR3 is CASSPRGTNYGYTF. The CDR3 bases are TGTGCCAGCAGCCCCAGGGGAACTAACTATGGCTACACCTTC.

V and J are TRBV27 and TRBJ2-1; no clear D. V was shortened by 2 bases and J by 0 bases, with 5 bases between the two germline ends. From germline, CDR1 is MNHEY and CDR2 SMNVEV (reference sequence). The CDR3 covers 14 residues. The CDR3 here is CASSLVSSYNEQFF. The CDR3 DNA follows: TGTGCCAGCAGTTTAGTTAGCTCCTACAATGAGCAGTTCTTC.

The gene calls are TRBV9 and TRBJ2-1; 9 bases align to TRBD2. V shed 4 bases and J 5 bases; nucleotides not matched to a gene: 7. CDR3 length: 15 amino acids. CDR1 is SGDLS and CDR2 is YYNGEE in the germline V gene. The CDR3 DNA sequence: TGTGCCAGCAGCCCTGCTAGCGGGGCACACAATGAGCAGTTCTTC. Protein product: CASSPASGAHNEQFF.

V is TRBV28 and J is TRBJ1-1, with D perhaps TRBD1 (5 bases). The CDR3 has 16 amino acids. The V gene's germline CDR1 is MDHEN and CDR2 SYDVKM. Trimming shortened V by 5 bases and J by 0 bases, and 16 bases separated the two germline ends. CDR3 region: CASSPGTSSMNTEAFF. CDR3 in DNA: TGTGCCAGCAGTCCTGGGACTTCCAGCATGAACACTGAAGCTTTCTTT. Full variable domain (remainder filled in from reference TRBV28 and TRBJ1-1): DVKVTQSSRYLVKRTGEKVFLECVQDMDHENMFWYRQDPGLGLRLIYFSYDVKMKEKGDIPEGYSVSREKKERFSLILESASTNQTSMYLCASSPGTSSMNTEAFFGQGTRLTVV.

V and J are TRBV7-9 and TRBJ2-7; D is uncertain. Germline CDR1 reads SEHNR; CDR2 reads FQNEAQ (reference sequence). V was clipped by 5 bases and J by 6 bases, with 11 bases between them. This CDR3 is 12 amino acids long. The CDR3 DNA reads as TGTGCCAGCAGCCTCGATAGTTTCGAGCAGTACTTC. It is translated as CASSLDSFEQYF.

V gene TRBV6-1 combines with J gene TRBJ1-5; TRBD1 is a possible D gene (6 bases). V was cut by 6 bases and J by 7 bases, with 16 bases left in between. The CDR3 covers 14 residues. Germline CDR1 reads MNHNS; CDR2 reads SASEGT. The CDR3 DNA reads as TGTGCCAGCAGATTTGGGGCAGGGGTCCAGCCCCAGCATTTT. This gives the protein CASRFGAGVQPQHF.

This clone has just a few counts. The gene calls are TRBV6-4 and TRBJ2-3; 8 nucleotides match TRBD1. Germline V gives CDR1 MRHNA, CDR2 SNTAGT. The V gene end was trimmed by 0 bases and the J gene end by 1 base; junction bases not matched to a gene: 0. The CDR3 contains 15 residues. The CDR3 spells CASSDSQGGTDTQYF. In DNA form, the CDR3 reads TGTGCCAGCAGTGACTCACAGGGGGGCACAGATACGCAGTATTTT.

This clone appeared once. The V and J genes are TRBV2 and TRBJ2-1; 7 positions agree with TRBD2. This CDR3 is 16 amino acids long. Germline trimming cut 3 bases from V and 0 bases from J; bases unmatched to any gene: 5. The germline V gene encodes CDR1 SNHLY and CDR2 FYNNEI. As DNA, the CDR3 is TGTGCCAGCAGTGAGCAGACTAGCATCTCCTACAATGAGCAGTTCTTC. Translating it yields CASSEQTSISYNEQFF.

The gene calls are TRBV10-1 and TRBJ2-3, with TRBD2 matching over 13 bases. Looked up from germline, CDR1 is WNHNN and CDR2 is SYGVQD (reference sequence). Trimming took 0 bases from V and 6 from J; bases not matched to a gene: 6. This CDR3 is 17 amino acids long. Here the CDR3 DNA reads TGCGCCAGCAGTGAGTCCCGACTAGCGGGAGGCATGGATACGCAGTATTTT. It yields the protein CASSESRLAGGMDTQYF.

The chain employs TRBV7-9 and TRBJ2-1, with 10 bases fitting TRBD2. The CDR3 runs to 16 residues. Looked up from germline, CDR1 is SEHNR and CDR2 is FQNEAQ (reference sequence). The J segment lost 3 bases and the V segment lost 5 bases, leaving 7 bases of the junction unmatched. DNA of the CDR3: TGTGCCAGCAGCCCTCAACTAGCGGGACTCTACAATGAGCAGTTCTTC. The encoded protein is CASSPQLAGLYNEQFF.

The chain links TRBV27 to TRBJ2-7; 7 bases map to TRBD2. The J segment lost 3 bases and the V segment lost 4 bases, leaving 3 bases of the junction unmatched. The CDR3 contains 13 residues. The germline V gene has CDR1 MNHEY and CDR2 SMNVEV (reference sequence). In nucleotides, the CDR3 is TGTGCCAGCAGTTCTCGCGGGAGCTACGAGCAGTACTTC. Protein product: CASSSRGSYEQYF.

The sample holds one count of this clone. The chain combines TRBV29-1 with TRBJ2-7, with 8 bases fitting TRBD1. V was pared by 4 bases and J by 0 bases, with 8 bases of the junction left unmatched. CDR3 length equals 15 residues. The germline gives CDR1 SQVTM, CDR2 ANQGSEA. The CDR3 here is CSVVAGGLSSYEQYF. DNA of the CDR3: TGCAGCGTTGTGGCAGGGGGCCTGAGCTCCTACGAGCAGTACTTC.

This clone was recorded once. The chain has TRBV7-6 and TRBJ2-7; 7 bases align to TRBD2. V was clipped by 3 bases and J by 5 bases; unmatched bases: 7. Germline CDR1 and CDR2: SGHVS and FNYEAQ. The CDR3 spans 14 residues. CDR3 region: CASSLGGGSDEQYF. In DNA form, the CDR3 reads TGTGCCAGCAGCTTGGGGGGAGGGTCCGACGAGCAGTACTTC.

The chain uses TRBV6-6 and TRBJ2-7; D possibly corresponds to TRBD2 (5 bases). Germline-derived CDR1 and CDR2 are MNHNY and SVGAGI (reference sequence). The CDR3 consists of 12 residues. The V end lost 6 bases, the J end lost 3 bases, and 9 bases lay between the germline ends. CDR3 sequence: CASSTRDYEQYF. For the CDR3, the DNA is TGTGCCAGCAGCACTAGGGACTACGAGCAGTACTTC.

The chain employs TRBV7-9 and TRBJ2-7; 10 bases match TRBD2. Per the germline V gene, CDR1 is SEHNR and CDR2 is FQNEAQ (reference sequence). The trim removed 3 bases at V and 4 bases at J, leaving 6 bases unmatched. This CDR3 contains 15 residues. The CDR3 protein is CASSFMTSGSYEQYF. DNA for the CDR3: TGTGCCAGCAGCTTCATGACTAGCGGGTCTTACGAGCAGTACTTC.

This chain connects TRBV5-6 to TRBJ1-4; 10 bases are shared with TRBD1. Looked up from germline, CDR1 is SGHDT and CDR2 is YYEEEE. J gave up 6 bases and V 4 bases, and 6 bases lay outside the gene matches. This CDR3 is 15 amino acids long. This CDR3 is CASSVGTGDDEKLFF. The DNA of the CDR3 is TGTGCCAGCAGCGTTGGGACAGGGGACGATGAAAAACTGTTTTTT.

The chain has TRBV6-5 and TRBJ2-3; D gene unclear. This CDR3 comprises 14 residues. V was shortened by 0 bases and J by 5 bases, with 9 bases between the two germline ends. The germline V gene has CDR1 MNHEY and CDR2 SVGAGI. CDR3 DNA sequence: TGTGCCAGCAGTTACTCCCCGGGTGGAGATACGCAGTATTTT. Translated, it gives CASSYSPGGDTQYF.

This chain links TRBV10-1 with TRBJ2-2, with D perhaps TRBD2 (5 bases). This CDR3 is 15 amino acids long. Germline CDR1 is WNHNN and CDR2 is SYGVQD (reference sequence). Trimming stripped 2 bases from V and 5 bases from J, with 12 bases between. In DNA, the CDR3 is TGCGCCAGCAGTGAGGGGAGCGGTGGTACCGGGGAGCTGTTTTTT. Residues: CASSEGSGGTGELFF.